These 9 T cell receptor beta chains originate from one sample sequenced in a study of blood T cell repertoires in COVID-19. The data were produced by immunoSEQ multiplex PCR, yet TCRdb's version contains in-frame clones alone and is incomplete. In the table there are 70,000 to 75,000 clones, roughly 80% of which are singletons. The sequenced sample consisted of peripheral blood. Receptors were obtained from a woman older than 75 with active or convalescent COVID-19.

V gene TRBV19 combines with J gene TRBJ1-5; no definite D call. V was shortened by 7 bases and J by 0 bases, with 19 bases between the two germline ends. The CDR3 length is 17 residues. Looked up from germline, CDR1 is LNHDA and CDR2 is SQIVND (reference sequence). CDR3 sequence (DNA): TGTGCCAGTAACGCAGATCTCCAACCAAATAGCAATCAGCCCCAGCATTTT. It translates to CASNADLQPNSNQPQHF.

This clone came up a few times. The gene calls are TRBV19 and TRBJ1-5, with 7 bases matching TRBD1. J was trimmed by 6 bases and V by 8 bases; bases with no gene match: 10. The CDR3 has 14 amino acids. Germline V lookup: CDR1 LNHDA, CDR2 SQIVND (reference sequence). CDR3 sequence (DNA): TGTGCCAGTCAGACAGGGAACAAGGGTCAGCCCCAGCATTTT. This translates into CASQTGNKGQPQHF.

V and J are TRBV3-1 (or the pseudogene TRBV3-2) and TRBJ2-2, with 16 bases identical to TRBD2. This CDR3 region has 18 residues. V gave up 5 bases and J gave up 4 bases; unmatched junction bases: 7. Germline V gene lookup returns CDR1 LGHDT and CDR2 YNNKEL (reference sequence). The DNA of the CDR3 is TGTGCCAGCAGCGTCGGGACTAGCGGGAGGGTCTGCACCGGGGAGCTGTTTTTT. It specifies CASSVGTSGRVCTGELFF.

In this sample, this clone turned up once. The chain joins TRBV5-5 to TRBJ2-7, with 8 positions matching TRBD1. After removal of 3 bases from V and 1 base from J, the junction contained 0 bases not matched to a gene. Germline V CDR1 and CDR2: SGHKS, YYEKEE (reference sequence). This CDR3 spans 13 amino acids. The CDR3 region has the DNA TGTGCCAGCAGCTGGACAGGGTCCTACGAGCAGTACTTC. Translating it yields CASSWTGSYEQYF.

The rearrangement uses TRBV19 and TRBJ1-1, with D unresolved. This CDR3 contains 15 residues. Trimming removed 5 bases at V and 3 bases at J, with 16 bases between. The germline gives CDR1 LNHDA, CDR2 SQIVND (reference sequence). The CDR3: CASSRVAGVYTEAFF. The CDR3 nucleotides read TGTGCCAGTAGTCGTGTTGCCGGGGTTTACACTGAAGCTTTCTTT.

The chain links TRBV7-9 to TRBJ2-1; 9 nucleotides match TRBD2. The germline V gene has CDR1 SEHNR and CDR2 FQNEAQ (reference sequence). This CDR3 is 15 amino acids long. Losses at the gene ends were 2 bases for V and 5 bases for J; bases not matched to a gene: 4. The CDR3 loop reads CASSLTGLANNEQFF. CDR3 in DNA: TGTGCCAGCAGCTTAACGGGACTAGCAAACAATGAGCAGTTCTTC.

This chain uses TRBV7-2 with TRBJ1-5; TRBD1 might be the D (5 bases). The CDR3 is 16 amino acids. Germline V gene data show CDR1 as SGHTA and CDR2 as FQGNSA. The germline V and J ends were trimmed by 8 bases and 4 bases, with 21 bases remaining between them. The CDR3 reads CASELGEAGGNQPQHF. CDR3 bases: TGTGCCAGCGAGCTTGGGGAAGCGGGGGGAAATCAGCCCCAGCATTTT.

The CDR3 bases are TGTGCCAGCCCCGGACAGGGAGTTATCTCTGGAAACACCATATATTTT. It translates to CASPGQGVISGNTIYF. This rearrangement joins TRBV7-9 to TRBJ1-3; TRBD1 aligns across 8 bases. Germline CDR1 SEHNR, CDR2 FQNEAQ (reference sequence). V trimming: 8 bases; J trimming: 0 bases; junction bases outside the gene matches: 9. This CDR3 spans 16 amino acids.

The rearrangement joins TRBV12-3 or TRBV12-4 to TRBJ1-2, with 8 bases that match TRBD1. V trimming: 10 bases; J trimming: 1 base; junction bases outside the gene matches: 5. The CDR3 covers 13 residues. The CDR3 loop is CAIRTGLNYGYTF. Here the CDR3 DNA reads TGTGCCATCCGGACAGGGCTTAACTATGGCTACACCTTC.